Sequencing of this T cell receptor beta chain was carried out in a study of CD8+ T cells in alopecia areata. Isolated RNA was reverse transcribed into cDNA used as the sequencing template. Method: immunoSEQ multiplex PCR; TCRdb's copy keeps in-frame clones and lacks some. The data show roughly 250,000 clones, roughly 69% seen once. CDR3 length: 13 residues. Germline loops: CDR1 KGHSH, CDR2 LQKENI. Trimming pared 3 bases from V and 2 bases from J, leaving 6 bases between. From alopecia areata patients, lesional scalp punch biopsies and peripheral blood were collected. This clone was found a few times. The same CDR3 can be traced to other DNA sequences in this sample.

The clonotype comes from a human donor with alopecia areata. This specimen was CD4+ T cells sorted from blood, taken at week 0. This chain uses TRBV18 with TRBJ2-3, with D uncertain. The CDR3 nucleotides read TGTGCCAGCTCACCGCAGCCCACAGATACGCAGTATTTT. It yields the protein CASSPQPTDTQYF.